This entry lists 8 T cell receptor beta chains sequenced from one sample in a study of blood T cells in healthy people across ages. Alongside a J-beta primer mix, a sample-barcoded 5' primer served in a second PCR lasting about 6 to 11 cycles. TCRdb re-called the 5' RACE reads through MiXCR, storing one row per CDR3 protein. The table records around 1,000,000 distinct CDR3 sequences, around 27% of them present only once. These sequences were also reported in another study, on T cells of mothers and their children.

Sequenced input: blood. The receptors derive from a girl between 2 and 10 years old in good health.

The chain carries TRBV20-1 and TRBJ2-1, with 8 bases identical to TRBD2. Unmatched junction bases numbered 10, after V lost 6 bases and J lost 6 bases. The CDR3 extends over 14 amino acids. Germline V gene lookup returns CDR1 DFQATT and CDR2 SNEGSKA (reference sequence). The CDR3 DNA reads TGCAGTGCCGAACGGACTAGCCTACTCAATGAGCAGTTCTTC. Translating it yields CSAERTSLLNEQFF.

V usage is TRBV4-3 and J usage is TRBJ2-5; a possible D gene is TRBD1 (5 bases). The germline CDR1 and CDR2 sequences are LGHNA and YSLEER. The CDR3 sequence is 13 residues long. The V end was cut by 1 base, the J end by 5 bases, with 8 bases between. For the CDR3, the DNA is TGCGCCAGCAGCCAAGGCAGGGCTGAGACCCAGTACTTC. This sequence encodes CASSQGRAETQYF.

The CDR3 DNA reads TGTGCCAGCAAGAGAACGGGGGGGGCAGCGGATGAGCAGTTCTTC. Translated, it gives CASKRTGGAADEQFF. V and J are TRBV12-3 or TRBV12-4 and TRBJ2-1; 8 bases map to TRBD2. V shed 7 bases, J shed 8 bases, and the junction held 13 bases outside the gene matches. CDR3 size: 15 residues.

The rearrangement links TRBV21-1 to TRBJ2-5; the table's D call TRBD1 went unverified against the DNA. The closer fit of TRBJ2-1 to the DNA end suggests the J call may be wrong. TRBV21-1 is shown as a pseudogene. This CDR3 spans 15 amino acids. CDR3 loop: CASSRGQGLANEQFF. The DNA for the CDR3 is TGTGCCAGCAGCAGAGGACAGGGTCTGGCCAATGAGCAGTTCTTC.

V usage is TRBV27 and J usage is TRBJ2-7; 7 bases are a match to TRBD2. This CDR3 is 15 amino acids long. V shed 5 bases and J 2 bases; nucleotides not matched to a gene: 9. Germline V gene sequence: CDR1 MNHEY, CDR2 SMNVEV (reference sequence). CDR3 amino acids: CASSPDGRTPYEQYF. The CDR3 nucleotides are TGTGCCAGCAGTCCGGACGGGAGGACTCCCTACGAGCAGTACTTC.

This rearrangement joins TRBV24-1 to TRBJ2-5; D is undetermined. The J call is in doubt because the DNA end fits TRBJ2-7 better. Germline lookup yields CDR1 KGHDR and CDR2 SFDVKD. The CDR3 is 15 amino acids. CDR3 sequence: CATSDPYESPYEQYF. CDR3 in DNA: TGTGCCACCAGTGACCCGTATGAGAGCCCCTACGAGCAGTACTTC.

The CDR3 nucleotides are TGTGCCAGCAGCTCCAGGGCCTCGGGACAGGCCTACGAGCAGTACTTC. It encodes CASSSRASGQAYEQYF. V and J are TRBV7-9 and TRBJ2-7; 8 positions match TRBD1. Germline CDR1 SEHNR, CDR2 FQNEAQ (reference sequence). The CDR3 totals 16 residues. J gave up 2 bases and V 4 bases, and 10 bases lay outside the gene matches. Full variable domain (missing parts from reference TRBV7-9 and TRBJ2-7): DTGVSQNPRHKITKRGQNVTFRCDPISEHNRLYWYRQTLGQGPEFLTYFQNEAQLEKSRLLSDRFSAERPKGSFSTLEIQRTEQGDSAMYLCASSSRASGQAYEQYFGPGTRLTVT.

This clonotype was seen just once. The chain recombines TRBV7-9 with TRBJ2-7; the D gene could be TRBD1 or TRBD2 (5 bases each). V lost 5 bases and J lost 3, with 11 bases in between. The CDR3 consists of 13 residues. Germline V CDR1 and CDR2: SEHNR, FQNEAQ (reference sequence). This CDR3 reads CASSRTLDYEQYF. The CDR3 nucleotides are TGTGCCAGCAGCCGGACACTAGACTACGAGCAGTACTTC.